The 27 T cell receptor beta chains listed next were all sequenced from one sample in a study of neurological immune-mediated disorders. TCRdb re-derived calls from the 5' RACE reads in MiXCR, one entry per CDR3 protein. The sample includes roughly 60,000 distinct CDR3 sequences, about an eighth of them seen just once. The sequenced material came from PBMCs. These receptors all come from a man in his 60s in good health.

This clonotype was counted ten times or more. This rearrangement joins TRBV10-3 to TRBJ1-1, with 7 bases lining up with TRBD1. The ends lost 10 bases at V and 0 bases at J; junction bases unmatched: 8. The CDR3 length is 14 residues. Germline CDR1 is ENHRY and CDR2 is SYGVKD. The CDR3 region has the DNA TGTGCCAGCGGGTTAGGGGGCTTGAACACTGAAGCTTTCTTT. Encoded protein: CASGLGGLNTEAFF.

This clonotype was found a few times. The genes are TRBV19 and TRBJ1-5; D is ambiguous. V was cut by 6 bases and J by 0 bases, with 3 bases left in between. Germline CDR1 LNHDA, CDR2 SQIVND (reference sequence). The length of the CDR3 is 12 residues. The CDR3 DNA reads as TGTGCCAGTAGACATAGCAATCAGCCCCAGCATTTT. As protein: CASRHSNQPQHF.

In its sample, this clonotype was seen many times. The gene calls are TRBV7-2 and TRBJ2-5, with TRBD1 identical over 7 bases. Germline CDR1 SGHTA, CDR2 FQGNSA. Unmatched junction bases numbered 3, after V lost 3 bases and J lost 2 bases. The CDR3 sequence is 14 residues long. CDR3 sequence: CASSFSQGQETQYF. The CDR3 DNA sequence: TGTGCCAGCAGCTTCTCACAGGGGCAAGAGACCCAGTACTTC.

The genes are TRBV7-8 and TRBJ1-1; D remains unclear. From germline, CDR1 is SGHVS and CDR2 FQNEAQ. V lost 6 bases to trimming and J lost 0 bases, with 8 bases between them. CDR3 length equals 13 residues. The CDR3 loop is CASSFQMNTEAFF. The CDR3 DNA reads as TGTGCCAGCAGTTTCCAAATGAACACTGAAGCTTTCTTT.

This clonotype was detected ten times or more. The rearrangement uses TRBV12-3 or TRBV12-4 and TRBJ1-2, with 7 bases matching TRBD1. The CDR3 extends over 14 amino acids. V dropped 2 bases and J dropped 7; count of bases not matched to a gene: 7. The CDR3 here is CASSLRGGVGGYTF. The DNA for the CDR3 is TGTGCCAGCAGTTTAAGAGGGGGCGTGGGTGGCTACACCTTC.

In this sample, this clonotype turned up many times. The J gene is TRBJ2-7, the V gene TRBV7-2, with 12 bases identical to TRBD2. This CDR3 region has 17 residues. With 5 bases clipped from V and 2 bases from J, the junction kept 10 bases outside the gene matches. Germline CDR1 SGHTA, CDR2 FQGNSA. The CDR3 sequence: CASSPRQLAGGPYEQYF. The CDR3 DNA reads as TGTGCCAGCAGCCCCAGACAACTAGCGGGGGGACCCTACGAGCAGTACTTC.

This clonotype was found many times. This sequence joins TRBV10-3 and TRBJ2-7, with a weak D call TRBD1 (5 bases). Between the trimmed V and J ends, which lost 3 bases and 2 bases, there was a span of 11 bases. CDR1 is ENHRY, CDR2 SYGVKD, per germline. The length of the CDR3 is 14 residues. CDR3 bases: TGTGCCATCAGTGATGCTGAGACAGCCTACGAGCAGTACTTC. Translation gives CAISDAETAYEQYF.

This clonotype occurred many times. The chain couples TRBV9 to TRBJ2-3, with 10 bases aligning to TRBD1. The CDR3 sequence is 15 residues long. The V segment lost 3 bases and the J segment 4 bases; nucleotides outside the gene matches: 5. CDR1 and CDR2 (germline): SGDLS, YYNGEE. The CDR3 DNA sequence: TGTGCCAGCAGCGCCGGGACAGGGGTTCCAGATACGCAGTATTTT. It specifies CASSAGTGVPDTQYF.

This clonotype was detected many times. The V call is TRBV5-1, the J call TRBJ2-1; the D gene is possibly TRBD2 (5 bases). V shed 2 bases and J shed 6 bases, with 18 bases lying between them. Germline CDR1 SGHRS, CDR2 YFSETQ. The CDR3 is 16 residues long. The CDR3 nucleotides read TGCGCCAGCAGCTTAGACTCGCGCGCGGCGGGCAATGAGCAGTTCTTC. It encodes CASSLDSRAAGNEQFF.

The chain recombines TRBV6-4 with TRBJ2-5; D perhaps matches TRBD2 (6 bases). Per the germline V gene, CDR1 is MRHNA and CDR2 is SNTAGT. The V gene lost 10 bases and the J gene lost 5 bases, with 14 bases spanning the gap. The CDR3 is 12 amino acids. The CDR3 bases are TGTGCCACCCAGGCGGGGTGCGAGACCCAGTACTTC. Residues: CATQAGCETQYF.

This clonotype was counted at least ten times. The V call is TRBV7-8, the J call TRBJ1-1, with D possibly matching TRBD1 (5 bases). Germline CDR1 and CDR2: SGHVS and FQNEAQ. Trimming shortened V by 5 bases and J by 4 bases, and 14 bases separated the two germline ends. The CDR3 length is 14 residues. The CDR3, as DNA: TGTGCCAGCAGCGTGGCAGGGCGTATCACTGAAGCTTTCTTT. Residues: CASSVAGRITEAFF.

The chain recombines TRBV19 with TRBJ2-7, with a possible D match to TRBD2 (5 bases). Trimming left V 8 bases short and J 4 bases short, with 15 bases between. The CDR3 totals 13 residues. Germline lookup yields CDR1 LNHDA and CDR2 SQIVND (reference sequence). DNA for the CDR3: TGTGCCAGTTCAACACAACGGGGATACGAGCAGTACTTC. This codes for CASSTQRGYEQYF.

This clonotype was observed many times. The V and J genes are TRBV29-1 and TRBJ1-1; D gene uncertain. CDR1 is SQVTM and CDR2 is ANQGSEA in the germline V gene. Between the trimmed V and J ends, which lost 0 bases and 1 base, there was a span of 3 bases. The CDR3 length is 12 residues. The CDR3 protein is CSVEDTNTEAFF. The CDR3 region has the DNA TGCAGCGTTGAAGACACGAACACTGAAGCTTTCTTT.

This clonotype came up many times. The chain carries TRBV6-5 and TRBJ2-7, with D possibly being TRBD1 (6 bases). Trimming took 0 bases from V and 5 from J, leaving 11 bases between them. Germline V lookup: CDR1 MNHEY, CDR2 SVGAGI. There are 14 residues in the CDR3. Written as DNA, the CDR3 is TGTGCCAGCAGTTACTCGAACAGGGTCCACGAGCAGTACTTC. It yields the protein CASSYSNRVHEQYF.

In this sample, this clonotype turned up many times. This chain joins TRBV7-3 and TRBJ2-3; no clear D. This CDR3 region has 14 residues. Looked up from germline, CDR1 is SGHTA and CDR2 is FQGTGA. The germline V and J ends were trimmed by 1 base and 0 bases, with 5 bases remaining between them. The CDR3 spells CASSLRASTDTQYF. For the CDR3, the DNA is TGTGCCAGCAGCTTAAGGGCTAGCACAGATACGCAGTATTTT.

This chain links TRBV20-1 with TRBJ2-1, with 7 bases aligning to TRBD2. V gave up 2 bases and J gave up 8 bases; unmatched junction bases: 3. Germline V gene sequence: CDR1 DFQATT, CDR2 SNEGSKA (reference sequence). The CDR3 covers 12 residues. The CDR3 spells CSARTSADEQFF. The CDR3 DNA reads TGCAGTGCTAGAACTAGCGCGGATGAGCAGTTCTTC.

In this sample, this clonotype turned up many times. The rearrangement uses TRBV10-3 and TRBJ1-4; D gene ambiguous. Germline V gene sequence: CDR1 ENHRY, CDR2 SYGVKD. The V and J ends lost 2 bases and 8 bases respectively, with 9 bases between them. The CDR3 extends over 13 amino acids. The DNA of the CDR3 is TGTGCCATCAGTGAGGGAGAAGGCGAAAAACTGTTTTTT. Translated: CAISEGEGEKLFF.

This clonotype was counted ten times or more. This sequence joins TRBV6-2 or TRBV6-3 and TRBJ2-7, with 7 positions matching TRBD1. The CDR3 has 12 amino acids. Germline trimming cut 6 bases from V and 6 bases from J; bases unmatched to any gene: 5. Germline V gene lookup returns CDR1 MNHEY and CDR2 SVGEGT. The CDR3 is CASRTGYFEQYF. CDR3 nucleotides: TGTGCCAGCAGGACAGGGTATTTCGAGCAGTACTTC.

The chain employs TRBV20-1 and TRBJ2-2, with TRBD2 as a possible D gene (6 bases). The CDR3 is 13 residues long. V gave up 6 bases and J gave up 5 bases, with 13 bases separating them. Germline V gene lookup returns CDR1 DFQATT and CDR2 SNEGSKA (reference sequence). This chain's CDR3 is CSARLASTGELFF. CDR3 bases: TGCAGTGCGCGCCTAGCGTCTACCGGGGAGCTGTTTTTT.

This clonotype was detected many times. The V call is TRBV29-1, the J call TRBJ2-1; TRBD1 matches at 9 bases. Looked up from germline, CDR1 is SQVTM and CDR2 is ANQGSEA. The CDR3 spans 13 residues. Trimming took 8 bases from V and 10 from J; bases not matched to a gene: 12. The CDR3 reads CSTRRGQGEEQFF. DNA of the CDR3: TGCAGCACCCGAAGGGGACAGGGTGAGGAGCAGTTCTTC.

This clonotype appeared many times. The V and J genes are TRBV11-2 and TRBJ1-2; 8 bases fit TRBD1. The V segment lost 7 bases and the J segment 8 bases; nucleotides outside the gene matches: 9. CDR1 is SGHAT and CDR2 is FQNNGV in the germline V gene. The CDR3 consists of 13 residues. The CDR3 reads CASTRTGLDGYTF. CDR3 DNA sequence: TGTGCCAGCACCCGGACAGGGTTGGACGGCTACACCTTC.

This chain links TRBV29-1 with TRBJ1-1; no clear D. The CDR3 is made up of 15 amino acids. Trimming shortened V by 4 bases and J by 0 bases, and 15 bases separated the two germline ends. Germline V CDR1 and CDR2: SQVTM, ANQGSEA. Here the CDR3 reads CSVVRPGRMNTEAFF. The CDR3 DNA is TGCAGCGTTGTCCGCCCCGGACGTATGAACACTGAAGCTTTCTTT.

This clonotype was seen ten or more times. The rearrangement links TRBV5-6 to TRBJ2-3; 7 positions agree with TRBD2. The length of the CDR3 is 14 residues. Germline V gene lookup returns CDR1 SGHDT and CDR2 YYEEEE. After removal of 7 bases from V and 3 bases from J, the junction contained 8 bases not matched to a gene. The chain's CDR3 is CASGEGASTDTQYF. CDR3 nucleotide sequence: TGTGCCAGCGGGGAGGGCGCGAGTACAGATACGCAGTATTTT.

This clonotype was counted ten times or more. The CDR3 here is CSAIQAGANTGELFF. The CDR3 DNA follows: TGCAGTGCGATCCAAGCGGGAGCGAACACCGGGGAGCTGTTTTTT. The V gene is TRBV20-1, the J gene TRBJ2-2; TRBD2 matches at 8 bases. The CDR3 extends over 15 amino acids. J lost 0 bases, V lost 6 bases, and 6 bases had no gene match. In germline, CDR1 is DFQATT, CDR2 SNEGSKA (reference sequence).

This clonotype has ten or more counts. The genes are TRBV7-6 and TRBJ1-2; TRBD1 matches at 9 bases. J lost 8 bases, V lost 4 bases, and 11 bases had no gene match. This CDR3 is 15 amino acids long. Germline CDR1 is SGHVS and CDR2 is FNYEAQ. This CDR3 is CASSSSSGTGKGYTF. The CDR3 DNA sequence: TGTGCCAGCAGCTCAAGCTCCGGGACAGGGAAAGGCTACACCTTC.

At least ten counts were recorded for this clonotype. The V and J genes are TRBV7-2 and TRBJ1-1, with 11 bases identical to TRBD1. The length of the CDR3 is 15 residues. After removal of 5 bases from V and 4 bases from J, the junction contained 6 bases not matched to a gene. Germline assignment: CDR1 SGHTA and CDR2 FQGNSA. The CDR3 is CASSAQGQGVTEAFF. Written as DNA, the CDR3 is TGTGCCAGCAGCGCTCAGGGACAGGGGGTCACTGAAGCTTTCTTT.

A word on this clonotype: At one end the junction does not follow the germline gene, possibly because of a read error. This chain joins TRBV24-1 and TRBJ2-1; D perhaps matches TRBD2 (5 bases). Germline V CDR1 and CDR2: KGHDR, SFDVKD. The CDR3 runs to 15 residues. In nucleotides, the CDR3 is TGTGCCACCAGTGATCCACGGTCTAGCTGCAATGAGAAGTTCTTC. Translation gives CATSDPRSSCNEKFF.